The source of this TCR beta chain is a study of blood T cell repertoires in COVID-19. About the research overall: Samples came from the United States, Italy and Spain, spanning acute and convalescent COVID-19. The cDNA or gDNA used as material had been derived from T cells, B-cell-depleted T cells, or PBMCs.

The CDR3 length is 17 residues. The germline V gene has CDR1 SGHRS and CDR2 YFSETQ. The V and J ends lost 0 bases and 3 bases, in that order; junction bases with no gene match: 8. Study processing details: Cell counts per sample came from amplifying reference gene primers. Measured with immunoSEQ multiplex PCR; TCRdb has only the in-frame clones, and not every one. The V and J calls and clone size are taken from that table; D and trimming were inferred from the DNA. Among over 200,000 clones listed, around nine tenths were seen once. Participants were aged 18 to 89 years, lived in about 26 US areas, and enrolled virtually.

The specimen sequenced was PBMCs or T cells enriched from blood (not recorded which). The TCR was taken from a woman aged 25-40 years with acute COVID-19. V gene TRBV5-1 combines with J gene TRBJ2-3, with 9 bases matching TRBD2. The DNA for the CDR3 is TGCGCCAGCAGCTTGGTTCCCGGCGGGGGGGCGACAGATACGCAGTATTTT. Translating gives CASSLVPGGGATDTQYF.